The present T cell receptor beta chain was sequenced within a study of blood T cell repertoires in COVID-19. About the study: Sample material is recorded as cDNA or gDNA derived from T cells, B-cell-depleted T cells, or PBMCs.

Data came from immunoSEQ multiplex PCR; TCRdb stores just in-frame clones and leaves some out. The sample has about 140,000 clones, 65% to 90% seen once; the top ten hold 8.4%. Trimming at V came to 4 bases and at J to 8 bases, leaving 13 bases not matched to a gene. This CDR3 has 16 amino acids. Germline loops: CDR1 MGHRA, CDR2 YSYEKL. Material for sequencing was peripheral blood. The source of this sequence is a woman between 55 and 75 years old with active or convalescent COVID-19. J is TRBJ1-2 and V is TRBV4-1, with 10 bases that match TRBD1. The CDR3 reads CASSLGQGNRMGGYTF. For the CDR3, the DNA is TGCGCCAGCAGCCTGGGACAGGGGAATAGGATGGGCGGCTACACCTTC.